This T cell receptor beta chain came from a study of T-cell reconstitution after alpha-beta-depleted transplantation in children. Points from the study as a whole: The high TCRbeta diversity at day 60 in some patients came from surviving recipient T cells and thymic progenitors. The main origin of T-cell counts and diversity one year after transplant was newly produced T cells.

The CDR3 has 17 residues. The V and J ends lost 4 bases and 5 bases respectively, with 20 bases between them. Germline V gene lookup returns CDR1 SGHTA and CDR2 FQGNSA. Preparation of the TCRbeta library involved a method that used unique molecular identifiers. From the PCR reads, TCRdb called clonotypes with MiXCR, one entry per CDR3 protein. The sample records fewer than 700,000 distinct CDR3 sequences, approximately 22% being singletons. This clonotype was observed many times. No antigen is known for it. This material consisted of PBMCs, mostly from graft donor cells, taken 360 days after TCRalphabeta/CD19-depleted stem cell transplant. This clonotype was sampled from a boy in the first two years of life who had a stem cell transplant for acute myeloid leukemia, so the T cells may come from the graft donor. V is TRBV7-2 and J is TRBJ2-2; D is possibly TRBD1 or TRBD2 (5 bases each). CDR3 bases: TGTGCCAGCAGCTATCGGCGACATGGGGGTTTAACCGGGGAGCTGTTTTTT. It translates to CASSYRRHGGLTGELFF. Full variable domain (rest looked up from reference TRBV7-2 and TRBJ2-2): GAGVSQSPSNKVTEKGKDVELRCDPISGHTALYWYRQSLGQGLEFLIYFQGNSAPDKSGLPSDRFSAERTGGSVSTLTIQRTQQEDSAVYLCASSYRRHGGLTGELFFGEGSRLTVL.